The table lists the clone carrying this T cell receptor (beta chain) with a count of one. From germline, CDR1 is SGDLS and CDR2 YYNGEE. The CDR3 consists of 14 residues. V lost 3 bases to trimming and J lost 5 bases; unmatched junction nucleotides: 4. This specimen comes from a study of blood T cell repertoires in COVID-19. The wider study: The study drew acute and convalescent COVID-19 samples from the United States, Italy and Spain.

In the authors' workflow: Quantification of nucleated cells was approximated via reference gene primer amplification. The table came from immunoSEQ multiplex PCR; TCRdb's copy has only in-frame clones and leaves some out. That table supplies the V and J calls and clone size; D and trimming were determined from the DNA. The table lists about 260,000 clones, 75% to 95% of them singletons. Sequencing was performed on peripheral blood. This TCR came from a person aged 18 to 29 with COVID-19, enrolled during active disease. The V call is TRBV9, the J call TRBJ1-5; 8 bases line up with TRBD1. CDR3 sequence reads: CASSGGTGDQPQHF. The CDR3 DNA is TGTGCCAGCAGCGGGGGGACAGGAGATCAGCCCCAGCATTTT.